This T cell receptor (beta chain) was profiled in a study of T cells in women clearing cervical HPV infection (dated by TCRdb to 2017 to 2018). Study-wide context: The cases were 25 or so women with histologically confirmed HPV16-related CIN3 or worse, and 2 of these cases were invasive cancers. Five blinded duplicates per group were added as quality controls, giving 60 or so samples: 50 or so participants and 10 replicates. Among cases, blood sampling occurred a median of 149 days after lesion detection, with an interquartile range of about 85 to 200 days. Cases and controls were matched on age within five years and on year of sample collection. In the parent cohort, some 10,000 women aged 18 or older were enrolled in Guanacaste, Costa Rica, during about 1993 to 1995 and then followed for less than 8 years. Case blood was taken at the visit when the lesion was first identified, whereas control blood was taken when infection was no longer detected. Controls were approximately 25 women whose single incident HPV16 infection cleared within 12 months without precancer or cancer developing. Since HLA typing was available for only a few women, HLA type could not be ruled out as a confounder. Cases had a median age of approximately 35 years compared with about 40 for controls, and baseline characteristics showed no significant differences between the groups. This exploratory proof-of-principle case-control study, nested within the Guanacaste HPV Natural History Study in Costa Rica, compared TCR repertoires among women with different cervical HPV16 outcomes. Summary of the overall study and its limitations: TRBV6-7 relative abundance was lower in cases than in controls (roughly 0.11% versus 0.16%; Bonferroni P = 0.0008). Because T-cell numbers per sample were unknown, differences in richness could reflect varying T-cell content rather than repertoire biology. Significantly higher TCR repertoire richness was observed in CIN3+ cases than in controls across sequencing depths, whereas no difference in evenness was found. The cross-sectional design could not show whether associations preceded infection or resulted from it; effector/memory subsets and HPV-specific T cells were not isolated. By combining richness with V gene abundances, random forest classifiers separated cases from controls with an estimated AUC of 0.83.

Notes on this clone: This receptor's antigen is unknown. The sequenced fragment ends 3 residues before the CDR3 boundary, so the rest is inferred from the germline J gene.

TCR beta CDR3 regions were amplified by multiplex PCR from an average of approximately 1,200 ng genomic DNA per sample using the immunoSEQ assay. Primer bias was corrected in the assay by using a complete synthetic TCR repertoire to establish an amplification baseline. The amplicons were sequenced using the Illumina platform. Per the source publication's procedure: Error correction of the sequences involved clustering with frequency ratios plus a modified nearest-neighbor algorithm, after which the sequences were analyzed in the immunoSEQ Analyzer using IMGT gene definitions. At each rarefaction depth, TCR richness and evenness were averaged over 20 rarefaction repeats, and samples with fewer sequences than the depth were excluded. Wilcoxon rank sum tests with FDR correction were used to compare relative abundances of V, D and J genes between the groups. In the blinded duplicates, the intraclass correlation was 90% to 96% for TCR richness and averaged 76.4% across 55 to 75 gene segments. The table comes from immuneACCESS by way of TCRdb, which keeps in-frame sequences with V and J called. Part of the clones is missing from these tables; in studies checked, under half for an unresolved V gene and the rest for unknown reasons. The D gene and trimming were derived from the DNA, and the V and J assignments and clone size from that table. The data table for this sample lists about 35,000 clones. About 1.6% of the sample is in the top ten clones.

The V end gives up 6 bases and the J end 5 bases, leaving 5 bases in the junction not matched to a gene. From its cysteine to its phenylalanine, the CDR3 spans 15 amino acids. The DNA has 36 bases, all within the CDR3, and is read from base 1. Reading the germline V gene gives CDR1 SNHLY and CDR2 FYNNEI. Every participant had a single incident cervical HPV16 infection, and women with prevalent HPV16 infections were excluded. Cervical HPV DNA was detected by MY09/MY11 PCR, and genotyping was performed by dot-blot hybridization. Around 15 mL of heparinized blood were centrifuged, and the buffy coat was aliquoted, frozen at -30°C, then stored at -80°C. Genomic DNA was extracted from buffy coat specimens using QIAGEN kits.

The chain couples TRBV2 to TRBJ2-2; 11 bases in the middle match TRBD2. The TCR was taken from a woman aged 18 to 75 with a cervical HPV16 infection that either progressed to CIN3+ or cleared (not recorded which). The source material was blood buffy coat. The CDR3 region reads CASSLLAGETGELFF. The DNA read from the CDR3 is TGTGCCAGCAGCTTACTAGCGGGAGAGACCGGGGAG.